These T cell receptor beta chains were read from a single sample in a study of blood T cell repertoires in COVID-19. Generated by immunoSEQ multiplex PCR, the TCRdb table keeps only in-frame clones and is missing some. The sample contains fewer than 200,000 clones, roughly 84% of which appear only once. Sequencing was carried out using PBMCs or T cells enriched from blood (not recorded which). Every receptor here comes from a woman aged 30 to 39 who had been exposed to COVID-19. CDR3s leave out the opening cysteine and the closing phenylalanine or tryptophan. D genes are given only for firm matches.

TRBV7-2	TRBD2	TRBJ2-2	ASSLSPSGGPNTGELF
TRBV6-4	TRBD2	TRBJ2-1	ASSLDGLAGGLNEQF
TRBV3-1/TRBV3-2	NA	TRBJ2-2	ASSRGPTDTGELF
TRBV3-1/TRBV3-2	TRBD1	TRBJ1-6	ASSPGTGELPLH
TRBV7-2	TRBD1	TRBJ1-5	ASSLQGASNQPQH
TRBV7-9	NA	TRBJ1-4	ASCPGLVNEKLF
TRBV13	TRBD1	TRBJ1-6	ASSSTGTGGESLH
TRBV6-5	TRBD1	TRBJ1-2	ARCRQGPRGGYT
TRBV12-5	NA	TRBJ1-1	ASGLIAGRASEAF
TRBV7-9	TRBD1	TRBJ2-7	ASRKPGQADEQY
TRBV6-5	NA	TRBJ1-2	ASSPGVASYGYT
TRBV5-6	NA	TRBJ1-2	ASSPVGVNYGYT
TRBV2	NA	TRBJ2-7	ASRKRDTGTYEQY
TRBV13	TRBD1	TRBJ2-3	ASSSGTGSSTDTQY
TRBV7-2	NA	TRBJ1-2	ASSLGWAGDYGYT
TRBV5-8	TRBD1	TRBJ1-4	ASSLDRGNEKLF
TRBV5-1	NA	TRBJ1-3	ASSLALSSGNTIY
TRBV6-2/TRBV6-3	NA	TRBJ1-6	ASSLASTLH
TRBV28	NA	TRBJ2-4	ASSLLVLGDIQY
TRBV5-1	TRBD2	TRBJ2-5	ASSLVAGGQETQY
TRBV7-9	TRBD2	TRBJ2-4	ASSHRAGQPKNIQY
TRBV24-1	TRBD1	TRBJ2-2	ATSDPGQGVGTGELF
TRBV5-6	NA	TRBJ2-7	ASSRTGLHEQY
TRBV5-5	NA	TRBJ1-1	ASSQHDGLNTEAF
TRBV15	NA	TRBJ1-6	ATSKDQGGGSPLH
TRBV7-2	TRBD1	TRBJ2-2	ASGTGLGSSNTGELF
TRBV7-2	TRBD2	TRBJ2-1	ASSSPGLERL
TRBV5-1	NA	TRBJ2-5	ASSLGRQETQY
TRBV4-2	NA	TRBJ1-1	ASSRNPTEDTEAF
TRBV5-1	NA	TRBJ1-1	ASSPLWGLNTEAF
TRBV19	NA	TRBJ1-1	ASSLQGYTEAF
TRBV19	NA	TRBJ2-1	ASSPTSYNEQF
TRBV10-3	TRBD2	TRBJ2-3	AISESQLAGPTDTQY
TRBV29-1	NA	TRBJ1-1	SVFGTRNTEAF
TRBV27	TRBD1	TRBJ1-1	ASSSWDRGRGTEAF
TRBV4-2	TRBD1	TRBJ1-1	ASSPDRGMNTEAF
TRBV5-4	TRBD1	TRBJ1-6	ASSRDRDNSPLH
TRBV6-5	NA	TRBJ2-7	ASSYSRAYEQY
TRBV11-2	NA	TRBJ2-7	ASSLEATRGAYEQY
TRBV7-2	TRBD1	TRBJ2-7	ASSSGQTYEQY
TRBV2	NA	TRBJ2-7	ASSPDTSSYEQY